This T cell receptor (beta chain) was sequenced for a study of cytomegalovirus exposure and HLA in healthy donors. Germline V gene data show CDR1 as LNHDA and CDR2 as SQIVND (reference sequence). This CDR3 spans 16 amino acids. V lost 5 bases and J lost 2, with 16 bases in between. 13 Jbeta primers and 60 Vbeta primers were used for the PCR. TCRdb keeps only in-frame clones here, not all; method: immunoSEQ multiplex PCR. The repertoire holds about 200,000 clones, with 65% to 80% as singletons. Material: PBMCs. The chain uses TRBV19 and TRBJ1-5, with D possibly matching TRBD1 (5 bases). This TCR derives from a girl aged 2 to 9 in good health and CMV-seronegative. CDR3: CASSPHTRGGNQPQHF. The CDR3 DNA reads TGTGCCAGTAGTCCCCACACCCGGGGGGGCAATCAGCCCCAGCATTTT. The whole variable domain, filled in from reference TRBV19 and TRBJ1-5, reads DGGITQSPKYLFRKEGQNVTLSCEQNLNHDAMYWYRQDPGQGLRLIYYSQIVNDFQKGDIAEGYSVSREKKESFPLTVTSAQKNPTAFYLCASSPHTRGGNQPQHFGDGTRLSIL.